The 18 T cell receptor beta chains in this list originate from one sample, sequenced in a study of identical twins. TCRdb analysed the 5' RACE reads with MiXCR anew, one entry per CDR3 protein. The repertoire consists of approximately 150,000 distinct CDR3 sequences, with 3% to 4.5% occurring once and the leading ten covering around 8.1%. The sample taken for sequencing was memory T cells sorted from blood. These TCRs come from a man aged 18 to 29 in good health.

This clonotype has ten or more counts. The genes are TRBV12-3 or TRBV12-4 and TRBJ2-1, with D perhaps matching TRBD2 (5 bases). CDR3 size: 14 residues. V was cut by 6 bases and J by 6 bases, with 15 bases left in between. The CDR3, as DNA: TGTGCCAGCAGAAGGGAGCACTCAGGCAATGAGCAGTTCTTC. Translated: CASRREHSGNEQFF.

This clonotype has at least ten counts. The rearrangement links TRBV7-2 to TRBJ2-5; tentative D call: TRBD1 (5 bases). V lost 5 bases and J 2 bases, leaving 12 bases between the germline ends. Germline CDR1 reads SGHTA; CDR2 reads FQGNSA. The CDR3 has 14 residues. The CDR3 sequence is CASSPRGSQETQYF. In DNA form, the CDR3 reads TGTGCCAGCAGCCCTAGGGGTAGTCAAGAGACCCAGTACTTC.

This clonotype was seen many times. The chain links TRBV11-3 to TRBJ1-1; D gene ambiguous. With 0 bases removed from V and 4 bases from J, the gap between germline ends came to 9 bases. This CDR3 contains 14 residues. Germline V gene data show CDR1 as SGHNT and CDR2 as YENEEA. The CDR3 bases are TGTGCCAGCAGCTTAGATACCGGGGTCACTGAAGCTTTCTTT. Residues: CASSLDTGVTEAFF. Full variable domain (missing parts from reference TRBV11-3 and TRBJ1-1): EAGVVQSPRYKIIEKKQPVAFWCNPISGHNTLYWYLQNLGQGPELLIRYENEEAVDDSQLPKDRFSAERLKGVDSTLKIQPAELGDSAVYLCASSLDTGVTEAFFGQGTRLTVV.

The table lists this clonotype with many counts. This chain joins TRBV18 and TRBJ2-7, with 9 bases aligning to TRBD1. Losses at the gene ends were 6 bases for V and 5 bases for J; bases not matched to a gene: 8. The CDR3 contains 14 residues. Germline loops: CDR1 KGHSH, CDR2 LQKENI. This CDR3 is CASSQRDRDHEQYF. For the CDR3, the DNA is TGTGCCAGCTCTCAGCGGGACAGGGACCACGAGCAGTACTTC.

About this clonotype: Germline is not matched at one junction end, which may reflect a read error. This chain links TRBV6-1 with TRBJ1-4; TRBD1 matches 8 bases. Germline-derived CDR1 and CDR2 are MNHNS and SASEGT. This CDR3 has 14 residues. The chain's CDR3 is CASSKGQEYEKLSF. DNA for the CDR3: TGTGCCAGCAGTAAGGGACAGGAGTATGAAAAACTGTCTTTT.

This clonotype has a count of ten or more. The V and J genes are TRBV5-1 and TRBJ1-1, with D hard to call. The ends were cut back, 0 bases at V and 0 bases at J, with 6 bases in the middle. The CDR3 sequence is 14 residues long. Per the germline V gene, CDR1 is SGHRS and CDR2 is YFSETQ. As DNA, the CDR3 is TGCGCCAGCAGCTTGGGGGCTTTGAACACTGAAGCTTTCTTT. Translation: CASSLGALNTEAFF. Using reference TRBV5-1 and TRBJ1-1 for the parts outside the CDR3, the full variable domain is KAGVTQTPRYLIKTRGQQVTLSCSPISGHRSVSWYQQTPGQGLQFLFEYFSETQRNKGNFPGRFSGRQFSNSRSEMNVSTLELGDSALYLCASSLGALNTEAFFGQGTRLTVV.

This clonotype was counted ten times or more. V gene TRBV4-1 combines with J gene TRBJ2-4; no clear D gene. V was trimmed by 3 bases and J by 2 bases, leaving 5 bases between them. Germline V gene lookup returns CDR1 MGHRA and CDR2 YSYEKL. The CDR3 loop spans 13 amino acids. DNA of the CDR3: TGCGCCAGCAGCCAGGTCTCCAAAAACATTCAGTACTTC. The encoded protein is CASSQVSKNIQYF.

This clonotype has ten or more counts. This sequence joins TRBV24-1 and TRBJ2-3; D is ambiguous. Germline CDR1 KGHDR, CDR2 SFDVKD. Trimming cost V 6 bases and J 0 bases, with 12 bases left between them. The CDR3 has 15 residues. The CDR3 region is CATSQSERSTDTQYF. The CDR3 DNA reads TGTGCCACCAGTCAAAGTGAGAGGAGCACAGATACGCAGTATTTT.

This clonotype was observed a handful of times. This chain links TRBV7-9 with TRBJ2-3; no clear D gene. This CDR3 has 16 residues. Germline V CDR1 and CDR2: SEHNR, FQNEAQ (reference sequence). Trimming took 1 base from V and 0 from J, leaving 11 bases between them. CDR3 in amino acids: CASSLDQTLSTDTQYF. CDR3 DNA: TGTGCCAGCAGCTTAGATCAGACGCTAAGCACAGATACGCAGTATTTT.

The sample holds many counts of this clonotype. J is TRBJ2-7 and V is TRBV12-3 or TRBV12-4; 9 nucleotides agree with TRBD2. The CDR3 is 16 residues long. Trimming at V came to 4 bases and at J to 2 bases, leaving 9 bases not matched to a gene. CDR3 region: CASSSVISGRPYEQYF. The CDR3 bases are TGTGCCAGCAGTTCGGTTATAAGCGGGAGGCCCTACGAGCAGTACTTC.

This clonotype has at least ten counts. The chain carries TRBV6-1 and TRBJ1-4, with a tentative D call TRBD1 (5 bases). The CDR3 has 13 amino acids. Trimming stripped 7 bases from V and 8 bases from J, with 14 bases between. CDR1 is MNHNS and CDR2 is SASEGT in the germline V gene. Here the CDR3 reads CASKSGREEKLFF. In nucleotides, the CDR3 is TGTGCCAGCAAGTCAGGGCGCGAGGAAAAACTGTTTTTT.

This clonotype was counted ten times or more. V and J are TRBV4-1 and TRBJ2-5, with TRBD2 matching over 11 bases. Per the germline V gene, CDR1 is MGHRA and CDR2 is YSYEKL. Trimming at V came to 1 base and at J to 5 bases, leaving 3 bases not matched to a gene. This CDR3 comprises 15 residues. As DNA, the CDR3 is TGCGCCAGCAGCCAAGTGGTAGCGGGGGGGGAGACCCAGTACTTC. This gives the protein CASSQVVAGGETQYF.

This clonotype was seen many times. The chain uses TRBV6-1 and TRBJ1-1; D gene ambiguous. The CDR3 is 10 residues long. Germline V gene data show CDR1 as MNHNS and CDR2 as SASEGT. V lost 3 bases to trimming and J lost 11 bases, with 7 bases between them. The CDR3 region has the DNA TGTGCCAGCAGTGAGAGGAGGGCTTTCTTT. Its translation: CASSERRAFF.

This clonotype was detected ten times or more. The rearrangement joins TRBV5-1 to TRBJ2-7; D assignment may be TRBD1 or TRBD2 (6 bases each). The CDR3 is 15 amino acids. From germline, CDR1 is SGHRS and CDR2 YFSETQ. V was clipped by 5 bases and J by 9 bases, with 24 bases between them. CDR3 loop: CASSGGQPGLSLQYF. DNA for the CDR3: TGCGCCAGCAGTGGGGGCCAGCCGGGACTGTCCCTGCAGTACTTC.

This clonotype was recorded many times. V gene TRBV5-1 combines with J gene TRBJ2-3; 7 bases line up with TRBD2. In germline, CDR1 is SGHRS, CDR2 YFSETQ. The CDR3 sequence is 15 residues long. Unmatched junction bases numbered 8, after V lost 5 bases and J lost 2 bases. CDR3: CASSYTSVNTDTQYF. In DNA form, the CDR3 reads TGCGCCAGCAGTTATACTAGCGTCAACACAGATACGCAGTATTTT.

This clonotype was seen repeatedly, ten times or more. The chain has TRBV5-1 and TRBJ2-1; TRBD1 is a possible D gene (6 bases). CDR1 is SGHRS and CDR2 is YFSETQ in the germline V gene. V was shortened by 4 bases and J by 2 bases, with 13 bases between the two germline ends. The CDR3 has 15 amino acids. CDR3 loop: CASSPGTYTYNEQFF. In nucleotides, the CDR3 is TGCGCCAGCAGCCCTGGGACATACACCTACAATGAGCAGTTCTTC.

Remarks on this clonotype: A clone one base away is much larger, so this may be a read error. The chain combines TRBV5-5 with TRBJ1-1; tentatively, D is TRBD1 (5 bases). Germline CDR1 SGHKS, CDR2 YYEKEE (reference sequence). The length of the CDR3 is 15 residues. The CDR3, as DNA: TGTGCCATCAGCTTGGTCGCAGGGTACATGACTGAAGCTTTCTTT. This codes for CAISLVAGYMTEAFF.

This clonotype has ten or more counts. The V and J genes are TRBV20-1 and TRBJ2-1, with 11 bases fitting TRBD2. Germline values: CDR1 DFQATT, CDR2 SNEGSKA (reference sequence). The V gene end was trimmed by 0 bases and the J gene end by 9 bases; junction bases not matched to a gene: 1. The CDR3 contains 13 residues. The DNA for the CDR3 is TGCAGTGCTAGAGAACTAGCGGGAGTTGAGCAGTTCTTC. Protein sequence: CSARELAGVEQFF.